This T cell receptor (beta chain) was identified during a study of post-analysis software for immune sequencing data (dated by TCRdb to about 2015). In the study overall: The recorded disease courses included relapsing-remitting, secondary progressive and progressive-relapsing multiple sclerosis, and some patients had no subtype annotation. Patient repertoires were compared against around 10 previously published healthy control repertoires from donors aged roughly 6 to 28 years. A subset of samples was prepared in parallel using single-end sample barcoding, then pooled and co-amplified after Illumina adapter ligation. Broader findings and caveats from the paper: Four or five TRBV segments, including TRBV5-6, TRBV5-1 and TRBV20-1, were significantly more frequent in patients than controls. The control group was slightly older than the multiple sclerosis patient group. Normalized Chao1 diversity was significantly lower in multiple sclerosis patients than controls, suggesting substantial peripheral T-cell clonal expansion. Strong co-clustering of samples prepared in the same batch was shown by direct clustering with F measure, prompting a batch-effect correction.

There are 15 amino acids in the CDR3, from cysteine to phenylalanine inclusive. Only the CDR3 part of the read is kept: 45 bases, read in frame from the first base. Reading the germline V gene gives CDR1 SGDLS and CDR2 YYNGEE. V is clipped by 7 bases and J by 0 bases, and the sequence between their germline boundaries is 11 bases long. TCR beta repertoires were profiled from peripheral blood of approximately 13 young patients with multiple sclerosis to demonstrate the VDJtools post-analysis software. The multiple sclerosis patients were children and adolescents between roughly 6 and 17 years of age. Library creation used PCR. Instrument used: Illumina HiSeq 2500. To reduce PCR and sequencing biases, unique molecular identifiers were built into the TCR beta cDNA libraries. Every 1 to 10 million input T cells yielded about 500,000 cDNA molecules, meaning each molecule approximated one T cell. The patient libraries were prepared and sequenced using the same protocol as the earlier healthy control dataset. Samples belonging to the same batch were prepared together, multiplexed and sequenced on a shared HiSeq lane. The original pipeline was this. MIGEC handled the raw barcoded reads, throwing out single-read molecular identifier groups before consensus assembly and CDR3 extraction. Clonotype tables were post-analysed with VDJtools, normalizing diversity by down-sampling all datasets to the smallest sample size. To correct batch-related cross-sample contamination, repertoire overlap clustering matched CDR3 amino acid sequences but not nucleotide sequences. The public reads were quality trimmed at Q25 with fastp and then assembled into clones with MiXCR by TCRdb, keeping productive beta chains. A single entry per CDR3 protein holds the most common genes and DNA from its merged rows. The V and J calls reflect TCRdb's pipeline rather than the authors' work. A total of hundreds of thousands of distinct CDR3 sequences appear in this sample, around 40% of them only once. Jointly, the top ten make up about 12% of the sample.

In regard to this clonotype: It lacks a known antigen. There are no base qualities to consult, and no much larger clone falls within one base.

The TCR was taken from a girl aged 5 to 17 with multiple sclerosis. The chain joins TRBV9 to TRBJ2-6, with the D gene call left open. Sequencing input: blood. The CDR3 sequence is CASGELFSGANVLTF. The nucleotides read TGTGCCAGCGGAGAGCTCTTCTCTGGGGCCAACGTCCTGACTTTC.